These T cell receptor beta chains were read from a single sample in a study of follicular helper T cells after annual influenza vaccination. Sequenced by immunoSEQ multiplex PCR; TCRdb stores in-frame clones only, minus some. Of about 2,300 clones listed, over 60% are singletons. The starting material was CXCR5+ CD38+ circulating T follicular helper cells from blood, obtained on the day of influenza vaccination. The receptors were sampled from an adult who received the influenza vaccine. Both conserved end residues are part of each CDR3. The D gene is left open where the match is weak. Size is stated for part of the rows, as once, few or many counts, or as a class when the clone is expanded.

size,length,J,D,V,CDR3,DNA
.,12,TRBJ2-5,.,TRBV18,CASSPPEETQYF,TGTGCCAGCTCACCACCCGAAGAGACCCAGTACTTC
.,16,TRBJ2-7,TRBD2,TRBV5-4,CASSPHSGSSIYEQYF,TGTGCCAGCAGCCCACACAGCGGGAGTTCAATCTACGAGCAGTACTTC
few,13,TRBJ2-7,.,TRBV9,CASSLQPGREQYF,TGTGCCAGCAGCCTACAACCTGGGAGGGAGCAGTACTTC
.,15,TRBJ2-1,.,TRBV7-2,CASSLEHQAYNEQFF,TGTGCCAGCAGCTTAGAACACCAAGCCTACAATGAGCAGTTCTTC
.,13,TRBJ2-7,TRBD1,TRBV7-8,CASSRGTGYEQYF,TGTGCCAGCAGCCGGGGGACAGGCTACGAGCAGTACTTC
.,12,TRBJ2-7,.,TRBV2,CASSPDSHEQYF,TGTGCCAGCAGTCCCGACAGCCACGAGCAGTACTTC
few,14,TRBJ2-7,.,TRBV21-1,CAPWVGRGLREQYF,TGTGCCCCCTGGGTGGGCAGGGGGCTTAGGGAGCAGTACTTC
.,17,TRBJ2-1,.,TRBV28,CASSFAWAESSYNEQFF,TGTGCCAGCAGTTTCGCATGGGCGGAAAGCTCCTACAATGAGCAGTTCTTC
.,19,TRBJ2-7,.,TRBV11-2,CASSDPRGLRREGSYEQYF,TGTGCCAGCAGCGACCCCAGGGGGCTACGGCGGGAGGGCTCATACGAGCAGTACTTC
.,16,TRBJ2-7,.,TRBV5-1,CASSLGGGHGSYEQYF,TGCGCCAGCAGCTTGGGAGGGGGACACGGTTCCTACGAGCAGTACTTC